What follows is one T cell receptor beta chain and its context. Authors' methods: It was from reference gene primer amplification that nucleated cell counts were estimated. Assay: immunoSEQ multiplex PCR; the TCRdb copy retains only in-frame clones and omits some. V, J and clone size derive from that table, while D and trimming were established from the DNA sequence. Of around 200,000 clones in the sample, almost 90% were seen once. The record originates from a study of blood T cell repertoires in COVID-19. Study-level information: Samples of COVID-19 (acute and convalescent) were obtained from the United States, Italy and Spain. T cells, B-cell-depleted T cells, or PBMCs provided the cDNA or gDNA that served as material.

The origin of this receptor is a man between 18 and 29 years old with active or convalescent COVID-19. Sequencing input: peripheral blood.

The CDR3 bases are TGTGCCAGCAGCCCCCCCGGTCAAGTCACGCAGTATTTT. Its translation is CASSPPGQVTQYF. The rearrangement uses TRBV7-9 and TRBJ2-3; D call uncertain. This CDR3 comprises 13 residues. Germline loops: CDR1 SEHNR, CDR2 FQNEAQ (reference sequence). The V gene lost 5 bases and the J gene lost 9 bases, with 15 bases spanning the gap.